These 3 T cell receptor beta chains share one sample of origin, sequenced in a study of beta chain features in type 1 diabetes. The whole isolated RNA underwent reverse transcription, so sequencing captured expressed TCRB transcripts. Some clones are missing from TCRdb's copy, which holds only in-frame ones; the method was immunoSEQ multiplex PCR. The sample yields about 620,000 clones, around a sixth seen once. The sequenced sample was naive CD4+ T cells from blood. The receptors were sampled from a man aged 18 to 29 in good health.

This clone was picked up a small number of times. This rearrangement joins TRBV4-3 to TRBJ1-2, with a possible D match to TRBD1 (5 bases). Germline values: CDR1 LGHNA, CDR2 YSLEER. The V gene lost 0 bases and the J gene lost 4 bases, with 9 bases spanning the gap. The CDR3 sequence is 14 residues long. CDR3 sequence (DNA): TGCGCCAGCAGCCAAGAGGCAGGGAGCTATGGCTACACCTTC. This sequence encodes CASSQEAGSYGYTF.

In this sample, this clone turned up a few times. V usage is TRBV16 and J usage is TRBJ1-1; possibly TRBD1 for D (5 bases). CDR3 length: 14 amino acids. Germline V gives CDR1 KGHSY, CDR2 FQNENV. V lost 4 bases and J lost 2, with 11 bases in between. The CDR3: CASSPSRGNTEAFF. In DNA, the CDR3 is TGTGCCAGCAGCCCCTCGCGGGGCAACACTGAAGCTTTCTTT. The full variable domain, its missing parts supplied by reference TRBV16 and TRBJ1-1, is GEEVAQTPKHLVRGEGQKAKLYCAPIKGHSYVFWYQQVLKNEFKFLISFQNENVFDETGMPKERFSAKCLPNSPCSLEIQATKLEDSAVYFCASSPSRGNTEAFFGQGTRLTVV.

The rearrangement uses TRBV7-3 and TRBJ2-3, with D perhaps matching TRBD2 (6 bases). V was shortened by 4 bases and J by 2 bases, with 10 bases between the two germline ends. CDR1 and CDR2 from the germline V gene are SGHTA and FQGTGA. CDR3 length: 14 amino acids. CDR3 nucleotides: TGTGCCAGCAGCTCAGGAGGGCACACAGATACGCAGTATTTT. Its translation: CASSSGGHTDTQYF.